Sequencing of this T cell receptor (beta chain) was carried out in a study of T cell repertoires in cytomegalovirus infection. For the study at large: From public TCR beta signatures came an indication of both CMV infection and matching HLA type.

V was shortened by 4 bases and J by 4 bases, with 11 bases between the two germline ends. The CDR3 runs to 15 residues. This clonotype was seen a handful of times. The antigen is undetermined. TCRdb analysed the reads with MiXCR anew, one entry per CDR3 protein. Of approximately 340,000 distinct CDR3 sequences listed, just under 30% were seen once; the top ten hold around 18%. The sample in question was cultured PBMCs, obtained from culture after CMV antigen stimulation. J is TRBJ2-6 and V is TRBV12-3 or TRBV12-4; D perhaps matches TRBD1 (5 bases). The sequence was collected from a human donor in good health (CMV status not recorded). Some clones in this sample may be carry-over from other donors' samples. CDR3 residues: CASSSRVDGANVLTF. The CDR3 region has the DNA TGTGCCAGCAGTTCCAGGGTGGACGGGGCCAACGTCCTGACTTTC.